One T cell receptor (beta chain) is described in this entry. These data originate in a study of T cell changes during pregnancy in multiple sclerosis. Sequenced by immunoSEQ multiplex PCR; TCRdb stores in-frame clones only, minus some. The top ten clones hold around 0.91% of a sample with tens of thousands of clones, 85% to 95% of them seen once. Trimming took 2 bases from V and 2 from J, leaving 6 bases between them. The CDR3 totals 14 residues. The V gene's germline CDR1 is SGHVS and CDR2 FQNEAQ. The sequenced sample was peripheral blood, obtained in the second trimester of pregnancy. V and J are TRBV7-8 and TRBJ2-2; D ambiguous. This TCR was recovered from a female donor in good health, enrolled as a control in a pregnancy study. The CDR3 DNA is TGTGCCAGCAGCTTATTTCTTAACACCGGGGAGCTGTTTTTT. It is translated as CASSLFLNTGELFF.